This passage covers 10 T cell receptor beta chains from one sample sequenced in a study of shared clonotypes between healthy human individuals. Libraries were prepared by immunoSEQ multiplex PCR; TCRdb keeps only in-frame clonotypes and omits some of them. Here the sample spans around 2.5 million clones, more than 85% being singletons. Source material: naive CD4+ T cells from PBMCs. The subset is: CD45RA+ positively selected. These receptor sequences come from a man aged 18-30 years in good health. Some clones in this sample may be carry-over from other donors' samples.

This chain uses TRBV5-1 with TRBJ1-4; D unresolved. Trimming cost V 9 bases and J 2 bases, with 14 bases left between them. The CDR3 length is 14 residues. In germline, CDR1 is SGHRS, CDR2 YFSETQ. In nucleotides, the CDR3 is TGCGCCACACGCCTGGGGTCCACTAATGAAAAACTGTTTTTT. Encoded protein: CATRLGSTNEKLFF.

This sequence joins TRBV6-6 and TRBJ1-5; D ambiguous. Germline V gene lookup returns CDR1 MNHNY and CDR2 SVGAGI (reference sequence). The length of the CDR3 is 13 residues. Trimming left V 7 bases short and J 3 bases short, with 10 bases between. The CDR3 here is CASTSRNNQPQHF. The DNA of the CDR3 is TGTGCCAGCACTTCCAGGAACAATCAGCCCCAGCATTTT.

This chain connects TRBV4-2 to TRBJ2-3; tentatively, D is TRBD2 (6 bases). The CDR3 consists of 19 residues. CDR1 is LGHNA and CDR2 is YNFKEQ in the germline V gene. Trimming took 0 bases from V and 0 from J, leaving 19 bases between them. The CDR3 protein is CASSQEIYGERASTDTQYF. The CDR3 region has the DNA TGTGCCAGCAGCCAAGAGATCTACGGTGAGCGGGCCAGCACAGATACGCAGTATTTT.

V gene TRBV19 combines with J gene TRBJ1-5; D is unclear. Germline V CDR1 and CDR2: LNHDA, SQIVND (reference sequence). V was cut by 2 bases and J by 5 bases, with 13 bases left in between. The CDR3 loop spans 15 amino acids. The CDR3 sequence is CASSIKPRADQPQHF. In nucleotides, the CDR3 is TGTGCCAGTAGTATAAAGCCCCGAGCGGATCAGCCCCAGCATTTT. Looking up the rest from reference TRBV19 and TRBJ1-5 gives the full variable domain: DGGITQSPKYLFRKEGQNVTLSCEQNLNHDAMYWYRQDPGQGLRLIYYSQIVNDFQKGDIAEGYSVSREKKESFPLTVTSAQKNPTAFYLCASSIKPRADQPQHFGDGTRLSIL.

This rearrangement joins TRBV2 to TRBJ2-7; the match to TRBD1 covers 11 bases. The length of the CDR3 is 14 residues. Per germline, CDR1 SNHLY and CDR2 FYNNEI. The ends lost 3 bases at V and 4 bases at J; junction bases unmatched: 2. CDR3 loop: CASSDGTGGYEQYF. CDR3 sequence (DNA): TGTGCCAGCAGTGACGGGACAGGGGGTTACGAGCAGTACTTC.

In the case of this clone: Distinct nucleotide sequences in the sample also encode this CDR3. The chain has TRBV2 and TRBJ1-1; TRBD1 matches at 7 bases. The CDR3 is made up of 14 amino acids. The junction had 4 bases not matched to a gene; V was cut back by 6 bases and J by 0 bases. From germline, CDR1 is SNHLY and CDR2 FYNNEI. CDR3 in DNA: TGTGCCAGCAGAACAGGGGCTATGAACACTGAAGCTTTCTTT. This sequence encodes CASRTGAMNTEAFF.

The chain recombines TRBV9 with TRBJ2-7, with TRBD2 matching 8 bases. V lost 0 bases, J lost 4 bases, and 6 bases stayed unmatched. Germline V gene sequence: CDR1 SGDLS, CDR2 YYNGEE. CDR3 length: 15 residues. The CDR3 DNA reads TGTGCCAGCAGCGTAGATGGACAGCGGGGGTACGAGCAGTACTTC. Its protein product is CASSVDGQRGYEQYF.

The chain is built from TRBV5-1 and TRBJ2-5; 11 bases fit TRBD2. V gave up 4 bases and J gave up 5 bases; unmatched junction bases: 13. This CDR3 has 17 residues. Germline V lookup: CDR1 SGHRS, CDR2 YFSETQ. The CDR3 nucleotides are TGCGCCAGCAGCCCTGGCGTACTAGCGGGAGTCGGTGAGACCCAGTACTTC. Its translation: CASSPGVLAGVGETQYF.

Worth noting for this clone: This CDR3 is also generated by other DNA sequences in the sample. The chain recombines TRBV28 with TRBJ1-1, with D possibly matching TRBD1 (6 bases). Between the trimmed V and J ends, which lost 6 bases and 4 bases, there was a span of 9 bases. The CDR3 runs 12 residues. Germline loops: CDR1 MDHEN, CDR2 SYDVKM. Here the CDR3 DNA reads TGTGCCAGCAGCAGGGGAGGCACTGAAGCTTTCTTT. It specifies CASSRGGTEAFF.

This clone has only a few counts. The rearrangement uses TRBV6-1 and TRBJ1-4, with no clear D. This CDR3 has 14 amino acids. V lost 6 bases to trimming and J lost 0 bases, with 8 bases between them. From germline, CDR1 is MNHNS and CDR2 SASEGT. The CDR3 reads CASSYSATNEKLFF. CDR3 DNA sequence: TGTGCCAGCAGCTACAGTGCAACTAATGAAAAACTGTTTTTT.